This T cell receptor (beta chain) is drawn from a study of T cells after yellow fever vaccination. Study-level background: Preparation of the low-cell-number fractions used SMART-Seq v4 Ultra Low Input. Points from the study as a whole: Most clones from primary vaccination were detected again post-booster (roughly 96% CD4, 70% to 90% CD8). FACS-sorted repertoires could contain abundant clonotypes contaminating from the bulk population.

Generation of TCR cDNA used 5'RACE template switching (which added a universal primer site and UMIs). TCRdb re-called the 5' RACE reads through MiXCR, storing one row per CDR3 protein. The table has just under 600,000 distinct CDR3 sequences, roughly 14% seen once; the top ten hold 11% to 15%. Germline CDR1 and CDR2: MNHEY and SMNVEV (reference sequence). V was clipped by 8 bases and J by 0 bases, with 17 bases between them. CDR3 size: 16 residues. This clonotype was observed a handful of times. Its antigen is not known. This sequence was found in a man in his thirties or forties who received the YFV17D yellow fever vaccine. The specimen comprised PBMCs, sampled on the day of the yellow fever booster vaccination. This chain joins TRBV27 and TRBJ2-1, with D unresolved. DNA of the CDR3: TGTGCCAGCTCTGTTAGCCCTCAAAGCTCCTACAATGAGCAGTTCTTC. Its protein product is CASSVSPQSSYNEQFF.